The 6 T cell receptor beta chains listed next were all sequenced from one sample in a study of beta chain features in type 1 diabetes. Expressed TCRB transcripts got sequenced, as all isolated RNA was reverse transcribed. Clones were read by immunoSEQ multiplex PCR, and TCRdb kept only the in-frame ones, dropping some. The sample carries 200,000 to 250,000 clones, about 30% recorded once. The source material was central memory CD4+ T cells from blood. All receptors come from a man aged 25-45 years in good health.

There are a few counts of this clone. The chain has TRBV2 and TRBJ2-7; 9 nucleotides align to TRBD1. Germline lookup yields CDR1 SNHLY and CDR2 FYNNEI. The CDR3 is 14 residues long. V was clipped by 11 bases and J by 3 bases; unmatched bases: 11. CDR3 residues: CAGSTGQGGYEQYF. The DNA for the CDR3 is TGTGCCGGGTCCACGGGACAGGGTGGCTACGAGCAGTACTTC.

This clone occurred a few times. The chain links TRBV7-6 to TRBJ2-5; no reliable D call. CDR1 and CDR2 from the germline V gene are SGHVS and FNYEAQ. The CDR3 consists of 13 residues. V shed 6 bases and J shed 1 base, with 9 bases lying between them. CDR3 residues: CASRKGFQETQYF. In DNA, the CDR3 is TGTGCCAGCAGGAAGGGCTTCCAAGAGACCCAGTACTTC.

CDR3 nucleotide sequence: TGTGCCAGCAGTGGGGGACAGCGGACCCTTCGGCCCTATGGCTACACCTTC. Its translation is CASSGGQRTLRPYGYTF. The chain links TRBV2 to TRBJ1-2; 7 bases are shared with TRBD1. Germline loops: CDR1 SNHLY, CDR2 FYNNEI. This CDR3 has 17 amino acids. The V gene end was trimmed by 4 bases and the J gene end by 4 bases; junction bases not matched to a gene: 15.

In nucleotides, the CDR3 is TGCAGCGTTGATCTCCTCCAGGCAGATACGCAGTATTTT. This encodes CSVDLLQADTQYF. V is TRBV29-1 and J is TRBJ2-3; D uncertain. This CDR3 region has 13 residues. Per germline, CDR1 SQVTM and CDR2 ANQGSEA. Trimming shortened V by 3 bases and J by 4 bases, and 11 bases separated the two germline ends.

CDR3 sequence reads: CASSLEVRTDTQYF. The CDR3 nucleotides are TGCGCCAGCAGCTTGGAGGTGAGGACAGATACGCAGTATTTT. The chain carries TRBV5-1 and TRBJ2-3; D remains ambiguous. Germline loops: CDR1 SGHRS, CDR2 YFSETQ. V lost 0 bases and J 3 bases, leaving 8 bases between the germline ends. There are 14 residues in the CDR3.

The chain is built from TRBV2 and TRBJ2-7, with D hard to call. CDR3 length equals 14 residues. Trimming removed 2 bases at V and 0 bases at J, with 8 bases between. From germline, CDR1 is SNHLY and CDR2 FYNNEI. CDR3 in DNA: TGTGCCAGCAGTGAACTTTTTAGCTCCTACGAGCAGTACTTC. Protein: CASSELFSSYEQYF.